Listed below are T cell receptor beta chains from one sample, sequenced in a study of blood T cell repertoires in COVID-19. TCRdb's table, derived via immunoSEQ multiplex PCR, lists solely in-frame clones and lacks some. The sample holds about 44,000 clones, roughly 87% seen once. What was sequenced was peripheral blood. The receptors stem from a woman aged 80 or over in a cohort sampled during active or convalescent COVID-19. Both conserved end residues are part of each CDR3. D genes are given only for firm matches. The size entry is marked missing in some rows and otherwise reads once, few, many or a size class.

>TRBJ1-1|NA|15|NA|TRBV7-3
TGTGCCAGCAGCTCGACCGGGGACAAGAACACTGAAGCTTTCTTT
CASSSTGDKNTEAFF
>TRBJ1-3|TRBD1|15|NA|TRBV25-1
TGTGCCAGCAGTCCGACAGGGGAGTCCGGAAACACCATATATTTT
CASSPTGESGNTIYF
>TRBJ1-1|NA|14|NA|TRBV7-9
TGTGCCAGCAGCGGGCAGGGGCTGAACACTGAAGCTTTCTTT
CASSGQGLNTEAFF
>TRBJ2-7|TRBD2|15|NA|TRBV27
TGTGCCAGCAGTCCTACACTAGCGGGAGCGGGGGAGCAGTACTTC
CASSPTLAGAGEQYF
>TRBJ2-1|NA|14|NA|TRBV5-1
TGCGCCAGCGGCGCGGAAGGTTTCTACAATGAGCAGTTCTTC
CASGAEGFYNEQFF
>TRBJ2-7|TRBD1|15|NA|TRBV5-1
TGCGCCAGCAGCGTTGCAGGGACAGCCACGCACGAGCAGTACTTC
CASSVAGTATHEQYF
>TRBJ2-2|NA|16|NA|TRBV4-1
TGCGCCAGCAGCCAGGTTGACAGCCTAAACACCGGGGAGCTGTTTTTT
CASSQVDSLNTGELFF
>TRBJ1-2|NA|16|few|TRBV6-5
TGTGCCAGCAGTTACGGGACAAACTCGGCTAACTATGGCTACACCTTC
CASSYGTNSANYGYTF
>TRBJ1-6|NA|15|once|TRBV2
TGTGCCAGCAGTGCGCAGGGGTCCTATAATTCACCCCTCCACTTT
CASSAQGSYNSPLHF
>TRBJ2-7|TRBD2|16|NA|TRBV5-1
TGCGCCAGCAGCTTCCTTAGCGGGAGGGGGGCCTACGAGCAGTACTTC
CASSFLSGRGAYEQYF
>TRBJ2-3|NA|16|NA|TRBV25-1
TGTGCCAGCAGTGACCCCAGCGGCCCCATCACAGATACGCAGTATTTT
CASSDPSGPITDTQYF
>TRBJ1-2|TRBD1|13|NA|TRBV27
TGTGCCACCGCGACAGGGGGAGGTGGTGGCTACACCTTC
CATATGGGGGYTF
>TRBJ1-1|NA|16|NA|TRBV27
TGTGCCAGCAGTTCGTACCTCAGGGTAGGGAACACTGAAGCTTTCTTT
CASSSYLRVGNTEAFF
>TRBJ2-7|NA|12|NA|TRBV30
TGTGCCTGTAAACCGGGAAGTTACGAGCAGTACTTC
CACKPGSYEQYF
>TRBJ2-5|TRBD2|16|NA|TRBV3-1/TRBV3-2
TGTGCCAGCAGCCAAGATCTGGGAGCGGGAAGGGAGACCCAGTACTTC
CASSQDLGAGRETQYF
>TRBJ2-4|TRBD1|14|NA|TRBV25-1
TGTGCCAGCGCCCGGACAGGGGAGTTAAACATTCAGTACTTC
CASARTGELNIQYF
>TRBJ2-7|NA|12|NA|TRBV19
TGTGCCAGTAGCCCCGAGACAAGCGAGCAGTACTTC
CASSPETSEQYF